This T cell receptor (beta chain) is drawn from a study of blood T cell repertoires in COVID-19. The wider study: From the United States, Italy and Spain came samples of acute and convalescent COVID-19.

Per the original data handling: Amplification of reference gene primers was used by the study to estimate nucleated cell counts. Clones were sequenced by immunoSEQ multiplex PCR, and TCRdb holds only the in-frame ones, with some missing. From that table come the V and J calls and clone size; the DNA was used to work out D and trimming. Found here are roughly 180,000 clones, approximately 89% of them singletons; the top ten hold under 9.5%. V lost 5 bases and J 2 bases, leaving 9 bases between the germline ends. This CDR3 contains 13 residues. Germline loops: CDR1 MGHDK, CDR2 SYGVNS. This TCR was recovered from an older woman with acute or convalescent COVID-19. The sequenced material came from peripheral blood. V is TRBV25-1 and J is TRBJ1-1, with TRBD1 as a possible D gene (5 bases). CDR3 sequence reads: CASSHDSNTEAFF. CDR3 nucleotides: TGTGCCAGCAGTCACGACAGCAACACTGAAGCTTTCTTT.